This TCR beta chain appears in the sequencing data of a study of shared clonotypes between healthy human individuals. Assay: immunoSEQ multiplex PCR; the TCRdb copy retains only in-frame clones and omits some. Seen here are 450,000 to 600,000 clones, less than 80% observed once, and the top ten hold less than 15%. V was trimmed by 10 bases and J by 5 bases, leaving 21 bases between them. This CDR3 spans 14 amino acids. Germline V lookup: CDR1 MDHEN, CDR2 SYDVKM. All donors were Caucasian adults living in Nashville, Tennessee. About 90 million PBMCs per unsorted sample were used for genomic DNA. Specimen: PBMCs. This chain joins TRBV28 and TRBJ2-7; TRBD1 or TRBD2 may be the D gene (5 bases each). This sequence was found in a woman aged 40 to 50 in good health. Some clones in this sample may be carry-over from other donors' samples. CDR3 nucleotide sequence: TGTGCCACCCAAACAAGGGGCCGGGGAAACGAGCAGTACTTC. This encodes CATQTRGRGNEQYF.